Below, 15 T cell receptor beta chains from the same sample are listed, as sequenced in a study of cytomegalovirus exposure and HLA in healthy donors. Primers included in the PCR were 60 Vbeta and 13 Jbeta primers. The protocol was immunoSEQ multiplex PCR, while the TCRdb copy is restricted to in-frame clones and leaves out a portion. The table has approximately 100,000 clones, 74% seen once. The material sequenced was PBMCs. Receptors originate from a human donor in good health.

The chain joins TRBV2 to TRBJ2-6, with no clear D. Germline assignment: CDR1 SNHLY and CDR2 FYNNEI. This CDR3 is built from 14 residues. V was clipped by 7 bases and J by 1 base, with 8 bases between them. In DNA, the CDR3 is TGTGCCAGCAATTCACTGTCTGGGGCCAACGTCCTGACTTTC. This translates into CASNSLSGANVLTF. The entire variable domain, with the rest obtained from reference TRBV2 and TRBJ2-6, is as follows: EPEVTQTPSHQVTQMGQEVILRCVPISNHLYFYWYRQILGQKVEFLVSFYNNEISEKSEIFDDQFSVERPDGSNFTLKIRSTKLEDSAMYFCASNSLSGANVLTFGAGSRLTVL.

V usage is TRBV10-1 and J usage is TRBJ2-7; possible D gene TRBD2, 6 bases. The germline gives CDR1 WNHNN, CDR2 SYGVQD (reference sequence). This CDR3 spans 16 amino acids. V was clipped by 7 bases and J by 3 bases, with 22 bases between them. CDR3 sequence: CASTLSGQIGGYEQYF. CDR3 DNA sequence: TGCGCCAGCACCTTAAGCGGGCAGATAGGAGGCTACGAGCAGTACTTC.

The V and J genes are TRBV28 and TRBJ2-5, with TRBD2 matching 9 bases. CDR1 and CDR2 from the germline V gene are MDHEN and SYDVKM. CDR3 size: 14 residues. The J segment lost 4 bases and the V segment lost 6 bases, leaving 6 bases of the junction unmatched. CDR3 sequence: CASRPGLAPETQYF. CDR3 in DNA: TGTGCCAGCAGACCGGGACTAGCCCCAGAGACCCAGTACTTC.

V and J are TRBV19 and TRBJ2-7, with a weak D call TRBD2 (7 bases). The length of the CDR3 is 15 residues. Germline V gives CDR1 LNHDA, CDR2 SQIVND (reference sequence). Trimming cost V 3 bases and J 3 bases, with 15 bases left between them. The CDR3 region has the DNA TGTGCCAGTAGTATGTATCGGGGGGACAACTACGAGCAGTACTTC. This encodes CASSMYRGDNYEQYF.

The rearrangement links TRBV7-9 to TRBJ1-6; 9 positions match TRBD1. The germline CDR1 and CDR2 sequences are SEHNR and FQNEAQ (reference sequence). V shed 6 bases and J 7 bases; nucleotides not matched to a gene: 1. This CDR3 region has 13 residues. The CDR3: CASSGQGNSPLHF. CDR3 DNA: TGTGCCAGCAGTGGACAGGGGAATTCACCCCTCCACTTT. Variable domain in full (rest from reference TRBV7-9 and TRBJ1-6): DTGVSQNPRHKITKRGQNVTFRCDPISEHNRLYWYRQTLGQGPEFLTYFQNEAQLEKSRLLSDRFSAERPKGSFSTLEIQRTEQGDSAMYLCASSGQGNSPLHFGNGTRLTVT.

CDR3 residues: CASSLGLAGVLYQETQYF. Written as DNA, the CDR3 is TGTGCCAGCAGCTTGGGATTAGCGGGAGTACTGTACCAAGAGACCCAGTACTTC. This chain connects TRBV5-6 to TRBJ2-5; 9 bases map to TRBD2. This CDR3 comprises 18 residues. The V gene end was trimmed by 0 bases and the J gene end by 0 bases; junction bases not matched to a gene: 9. Germline V gene lookup returns CDR1 SGHDT and CDR2 YYEEEE. The complete variable domain, with remaining parts taken from reference TRBV5-6 and TRBJ2-5, reads DAGVTQSPTHLIKTRGQQVTLRCSPKSGHDTVSWYQQALGQGPQFIFQYYEEEERQRGNFPDRFSGHQFPNYSSELNVNALLLGDSALYLCASSLGLAGVLYQETQYFGPGTRLLVL.

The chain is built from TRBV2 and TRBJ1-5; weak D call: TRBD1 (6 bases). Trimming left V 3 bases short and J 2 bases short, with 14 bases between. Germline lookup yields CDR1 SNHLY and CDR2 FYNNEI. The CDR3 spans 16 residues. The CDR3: CASSDTTGIGNQPQHF. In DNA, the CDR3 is TGTGCCAGCAGTGATACAACAGGGATCGGCAATCAGCCCCAGCATTTT.

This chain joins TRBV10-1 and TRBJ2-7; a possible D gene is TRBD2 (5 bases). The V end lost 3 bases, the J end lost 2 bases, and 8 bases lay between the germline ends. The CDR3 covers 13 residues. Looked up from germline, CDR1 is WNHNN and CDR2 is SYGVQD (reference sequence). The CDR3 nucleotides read TGCGCCAGCAGTGAAGCGGAGCCCTACGAGCAGTACTTC. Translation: CASSEAEPYEQYF.

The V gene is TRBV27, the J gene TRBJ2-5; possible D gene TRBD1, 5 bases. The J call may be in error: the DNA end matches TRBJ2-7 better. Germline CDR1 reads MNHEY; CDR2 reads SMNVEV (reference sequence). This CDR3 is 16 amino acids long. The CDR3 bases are TGTGCCAGCAGTTTATCGTGGGGCCGGGCCCTCTACGAGCAGTACTTC. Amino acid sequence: CASSLSWGRALYEQYF.

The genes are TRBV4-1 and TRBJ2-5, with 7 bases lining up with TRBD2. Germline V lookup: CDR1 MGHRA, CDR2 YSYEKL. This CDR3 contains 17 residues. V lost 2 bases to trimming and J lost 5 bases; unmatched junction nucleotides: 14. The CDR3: CASSQFVAGRRAETQYF. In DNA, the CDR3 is TGCGCCAGCAGCCAATTTGTGGCCGGGAGGAGGGCGGAGACCCAGTACTTC.

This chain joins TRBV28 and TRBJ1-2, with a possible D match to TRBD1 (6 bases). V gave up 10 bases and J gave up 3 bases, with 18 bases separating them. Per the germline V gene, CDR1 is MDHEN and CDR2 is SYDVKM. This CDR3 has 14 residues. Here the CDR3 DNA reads TGTGCCACCTCAACATTAACAGGGCACTATGGCTACACCTTC. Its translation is CATSTLTGHYGYTF.

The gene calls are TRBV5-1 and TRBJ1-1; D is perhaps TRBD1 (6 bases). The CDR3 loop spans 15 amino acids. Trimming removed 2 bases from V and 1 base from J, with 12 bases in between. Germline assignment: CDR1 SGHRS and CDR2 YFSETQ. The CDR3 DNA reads TGCGCCAGCAGCTTTCAGGGGTGGGCGAACACTGAAGCTTTCTTT. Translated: CASSFQGWANTEAFF.

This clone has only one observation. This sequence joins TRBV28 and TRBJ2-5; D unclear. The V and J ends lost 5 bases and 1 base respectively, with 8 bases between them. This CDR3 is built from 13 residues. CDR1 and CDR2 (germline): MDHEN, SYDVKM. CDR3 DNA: TGTGCCAGCAGTGGGCCAGCCCAAGAGACCCAGTACTTC. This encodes CASSGPAQETQYF.

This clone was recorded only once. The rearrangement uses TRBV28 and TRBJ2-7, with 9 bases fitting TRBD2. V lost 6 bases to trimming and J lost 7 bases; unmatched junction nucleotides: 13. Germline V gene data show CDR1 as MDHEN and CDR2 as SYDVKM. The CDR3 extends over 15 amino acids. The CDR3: CASRERGDIRNEQYF. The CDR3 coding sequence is TGTGCCAGCAGAGAGCGGGGGGATATACGGAATGAGCAGTACTTC.

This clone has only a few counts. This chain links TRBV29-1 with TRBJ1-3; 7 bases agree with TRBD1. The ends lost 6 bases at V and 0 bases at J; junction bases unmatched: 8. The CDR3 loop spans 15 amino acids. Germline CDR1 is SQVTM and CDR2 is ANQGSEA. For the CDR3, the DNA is TGCAGCGTCACCGGGACAGTTGACTCTGGAAACACCATATATTTT. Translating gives CSVTGTVDSGNTIYF.